Shown below are 28 T cell receptor beta chains from a single sample sequenced in a study of T cells in Graves' hyperthyroidism and ophthalmopathy. Template material for amplifying TCR beta CDR3 regions consisted of RNA transcripts. First-round RT-PCR targeting the TCR CDR3 was performed with the HTBI primer set. TCRdb re-called the multiplex PCR reads through MiXCR, storing one row per CDR3 protein. The sample has some 500,000 distinct CDR3 sequences, around 22% seen once. Sequencing was carried out using blood. These receptors originate from a woman in her 30s with Graves' ophthalmopathy.

This clonotype was recorded many times. The CDR3 DNA reads TGTGCCAGCTGCTTACAGGAGAAGGTCACTGAAGCTTTCTTT. Translating gives CASCLQEKVTEAFF. The genes are TRBV2 and TRBJ1-1; the D gene is possibly TRBD1 (5 bases). Germline loops: CDR1 SNHLY, CDR2 FYNNEI. The CDR3 sequence is 14 residues long. Trimming left V 8 bases short and J 4 bases short, with 17 bases between.

This clonotype was counted at least ten times. The genes are TRBV12-3 or TRBV12-4 and TRBJ2-2, with D maybe TRBD1 (6 bases). V shed 7 bases and J shed 5 bases, with 11 bases lying between them. The CDR3 sequence is 13 residues long. CDR3 DNA sequence: TGTGCCAGCAATAAACAGGGAACCGGGGAGCTGTTTTTT. This translates into CASNKQGTGELFF.

This clonotype was observed a few times. The chain joins TRBV28 to TRBJ2-7; D uncertain. Trimming shortened V by 11 bases and J by 0 bases, and 11 bases separated the two germline ends. This CDR3 is 12 amino acids long. Germline V gives CDR1 MDHEN, CDR2 SYDVKM. The CDR3 coding sequence is TGTGCCTCGGTGACTGGCTCCTACGAGCAGTACTTC. Its translation: CASVTGSYEQYF.

This clonotype showed up many times. This chain connects TRBV6-5 to TRBJ1-1, with TRBD1 as a possible D gene (6 bases). The CDR3 totals 11 residues. Per the germline V gene, CDR1 is MNHEY and CDR2 is SVGAGI. Trimming left V 5 bases short and J 7 bases short, with 8 bases between. The CDR3 DNA reads TGTGCCAGCAGTCGACAGGTTGAAGCTTTCTTT. Its protein product is CASSRQVEAFF.

This clonotype was seen ten or more times. This rearrangement joins TRBV7-9 to TRBJ2-7, with no clear D. Trimming removed 5 bases at V and 0 bases at J, with 11 bases between. The length of the CDR3 is 14 residues. The V gene's germline CDR1 is SEHNR and CDR2 FQNEAQ (reference sequence). The CDR3 DNA reads as TGTGCCAGCAGCCCCGGAGAGACCTCCTACGAGCAGTACTTC. Translated, it gives CASSPGETSYEQYF.

This clonotype occurred many times. This CDR3 reads CASSETGGGVAFF. In DNA form, the CDR3 reads TGTGCCAGCAGTGAGACAGGGGGTGGCGTGGCTTTCTTT. The chain combines TRBV6-1 with TRBJ1-1; TRBD1 agrees at 9 bases. The germline V gene has CDR1 MNHNS and CDR2 SASEGT. V lost 3 bases to trimming and J lost 11 bases; unmatched junction nucleotides: 7. The CDR3 is 13 amino acids.

This clonotype showed up many times. The genes are TRBV29-1 and TRBJ1-1, with no clear D. The CDR3 is 16 residues long. Germline V gene lookup returns CDR1 SQVTM and CDR2 ANQGSEA. The V and J ends lost 1 base and 0 bases respectively, with 15 bases between them. In DNA, the CDR3 is TGCAGCGTTGAAGCCGTACTTGACGAAATGAACACTGAAGCTTTCTTT. Residues: CSVEAVLDEMNTEAFF. Full variable domain (rest looked up from reference TRBV29-1 and TRBJ1-1): SAVISQKPSRDICQRGTSLTIQCQVDSQVTMMFWYRQQPGQSLTLIATANQGSEATYESGFVIDKFPISRPNLTFSTLTVSNMSPEDSSIYLCSVEAVLDEMNTEAFFGQGTRLTVV.

There are many counts of this clonotype. The chain employs TRBV29-1 and TRBJ1-2, with D hard to call. The germline CDR1 and CDR2 sequences are SQVTM and ANQGSEA. There are 13 residues in the CDR3. V shed 2 bases and J shed 5 bases, with 12 bases lying between them. CDR3 amino acids: CSVERRDLYGYTF. DNA for the CDR3: TGCAGCGTTGAACGCCGAGACCTTTATGGCTACACCTTC. The full variable domain, with the rest looked up from reference TRBV29-1 and TRBJ1-2, is SAVISQKPSRDICQRGTSLTIQCQVDSQVTMMFWYRQQPGQSLTLIATANQGSEATYESGFVIDKFPISRPNLTFSTLTVSNMSPEDSSIYLCSVERRDLYGYTFGSGTRLTVV.

The rearrangement links TRBV4-1 to TRBJ2-5; 9 bases line up with TRBD2. The V segment lost 0 bases and the J segment 10 bases; nucleotides outside the gene matches: 12. Germline lookup yields CDR1 MGHRA and CDR2 YSYEKL. There are 16 residues in the CDR3. The CDR3 DNA sequence: TGCGCCAGCAGCCAAGATTCAGCGGGGGGCAAGAGAGTCCAGTACTTC. Translating it yields CASSQDSAGGKRVQYF.

Note on this clonotype: The conserved phenylalanine or tryptophan normally closing the CDR3 is absent here, so this likely arose from a read error. The CDR3 protein is CASSPGINYGYTV. CDR3 DNA sequence: TGTGCCAGCAGCCCAGGGATCAACTATGGCTACACCGTC. The chain has TRBV7-9 and TRBJ1-2; perhaps TRBD1 as D (5 bases). CDR3 length equals 13 residues. Trimming removed 5 bases from V and 2 bases from J, with 9 bases in between. The germline V gene has CDR1 SEHNR and CDR2 FQNEAQ (reference sequence).

This clonotype has ten or more counts. The gene calls are TRBV10-3 and TRBJ2-2, with TRBD1 matching over 7 bases. Per the germline V gene, CDR1 is ENHRY and CDR2 is SYGVKD. The CDR3 is made up of 13 amino acids. Losses at the gene ends were 3 bases for V and 6 bases for J; bases not matched to a gene: 1. The CDR3, as DNA: TGTGCCATCAGTGAACAGGGGCCCGGGGAGCTGTTTTTT. Encoded protein: CAISEQGPGELFF.

The table lists this clonotype with a few counts. CDR3 bases: TGTGCCAGCAGTTCGGACAGGGCAAGGGAGCAGTACTTC. This encodes CASSSDRAREQYF. The chain combines TRBV6-2 or TRBV6-3 with TRBJ2-7, with 8 bases fitting TRBD1. Germline V gives CDR1 MNHEY, CDR2 SVGEGT. This CDR3 has 13 residues. The ends lost 4 bases at V and 7 bases at J; junction bases unmatched: 6.

The chain employs TRBV30 and TRBJ1-1; D may be TRBD1 (5 bases). Between the trimmed V and J ends, which lost 1 base and 9 bases, there was a span of 9 bases. The CDR3 spans 11 residues. CDR1 GTSNPN and CDR2 SVGIG come from the germline V gene (reference sequence). The CDR3 loop reads CAWSAQVKAFF. CDR3 in DNA: TGTGCCTGGAGTGCACAGGTGAAAGCTTTCTTT.

There are many counts of this clonotype. The chain links TRBV29-1 to TRBJ1-5; D may be TRBD1 (5 bases). The germline V gene has CDR1 SQVTM and CDR2 ANQGSEA. Trimming removed 7 bases at V and 9 bases at J, with 16 bases between. This CDR3 is built from 12 residues. The CDR3 sequence: CSAQDGAMPQHF. The DNA of the CDR3 is TGCAGCGCACAGGACGGTGCTATGCCCCAGCATTTT.

At least ten counts were recorded for this clonotype. The chain combines TRBV7-2 with TRBJ1-2; D gene unclear. CDR3 length: 15 amino acids. Looked up from germline, CDR1 is SGHTA and CDR2 is FQGNSA. V was shortened by 5 bases and J by 4 bases, with 17 bases between the two germline ends. The CDR3 DNA follows: TGTGCCAGCAGCCCCTGGACGGGAACACCCTATGGCTACACCTTC. This codes for CASSPWTGTPYGYTF.

In its sample, this clonotype was seen many times. The chain links TRBV19 to TRBJ1-5; no clear D gene. The CDR3 has 14 amino acids. Per germline, CDR1 LNHDA and CDR2 SQIVND (reference sequence). V lost 3 bases to trimming and J lost 1 base, with 7 bases between them. For the CDR3, the DNA is TGTGCCAGTAGTATCGGGCTCAGCAATCAGCCCCAGCATTTT. Translating gives CASSIGLSNQPQHF.

This clonotype came up many times. This chain links TRBV28 with TRBJ1-2, with D unresolved. There are 12 residues in the CDR3. Germline CDR1 is MDHEN and CDR2 is SYDVKM. V shed 5 bases and J shed 8 bases, with 12 bases lying between them. This CDR3 reads CASSLTTGGYTF. The DNA of the CDR3 is TGTGCCAGCAGTCTGACCACCGGGGGCTACACCTTC.

Written as DNA, the CDR3 is TGTGCCAGCAGTTTCCACCCCAGGGGGGTGAACACTGAAGCTTTCTTT. The encoded protein is CASSFHPRGVNTEAFF. This rearrangement joins TRBV12-3 or TRBV12-4 to TRBJ1-1; TRBD1 matches at 7 bases. With V trimmed by 3 bases and J by 0 bases, 7 bases remained unmatched. The CDR3 runs to 16 residues.

J is TRBJ1-4 and V is TRBV11-2; tentative D call: TRBD1 (5 bases). CDR1 SGHAT and CDR2 FQNNGV come from the germline V gene. Trimming shortened V by 6 bases and J by 4 bases, and 15 bases separated the two germline ends. CDR3 length equals 15 residues. The CDR3 sequence: CASRDLGGFNEKLFF. CDR3 DNA sequence: TGTGCCAGCAGGGACCTGGGGGGATTTAATGAAAAACTGTTTTTT.

In its sample, this clonotype was seen many times. The chain has TRBV5-1 and TRBJ1-2; the D gene is possibly TRBD1 (6 bases). The V end was cut by 0 bases, the J end by 4 bases, with 13 bases between. The CDR3 covers 15 residues. The V gene's germline CDR1 is SGHRS and CDR2 YFSETQ. In nucleotides, the CDR3 is TGCGCCAGCAGCTTGGAGGGGGTGGGACTCTATGGCTACACCTTC. This translates into CASSLEGVGLYGYTF. The variable domain in full, completed from reference TRBV5-1 and TRBJ1-2, reads KAGVTQTPRYLIKTRGQQVTLSCSPISGHRSVSWYQQTPGQGLQFLFEYFSETQRNKGNFPGRFSGRQFSNSRSEMNVSTLELGDSALYLCASSLEGVGLYGYTFGSGTRLTVV.

This clonotype was detected a few times. This sequence joins TRBV28 and TRBJ2-7, with 7 bases that match TRBD1. Germline CDR1 and CDR2: MDHEN and SYDVKM. This CDR3 is built from 19 residues. With 1 base clipped from V and 3 bases from J, the junction kept 18 bases outside the gene matches. In DNA, the CDR3 is TGTGCCAGCAGTTTATCGGTGACAGGGACCCGGGGAGCTTTCTACGAGCAGTACTTC. This translates into CASSLSVTGTRGAFYEQYF. Looking up the rest from reference TRBV28 and TRBJ2-7 gives the full variable domain: DVKVTQSSRYLVKRTGEKVFLECVQDMDHENMFWYRQDPGLGLRLIYFSYDVKMKEKGDIPEGYSVSREKKERFSLILESASTNQTSMYLCASSLSVTGTRGAFYEQYFGPGTRLTVT.

The sample holds many counts of this clonotype. The chain links TRBV4-1 to TRBJ2-5, with 14 bases fitting TRBD2. CDR3 length equals 20 residues. Germline V lookup: CDR1 MGHRA, CDR2 YSYEKL. With V trimmed by 4 bases and J by 4 bases, 17 bases remained unmatched. CDR3 DNA: TGCGCCAGCAGCCCAGACCGGGGAAGACTAGCGGGGGGGCCAGGAGAGACCCAGTACTTC. This codes for CASSPDRGRLAGGPGETQYF.

This clonotype occurred a few times. The genes are TRBV11-2 and TRBJ1-2; D perhaps matches TRBD1 (5 bases). This CDR3 is 15 amino acids long. V lost 5 bases and J 0 bases, leaving 13 bases between the germline ends. Germline V CDR1 and CDR2: SGHAT, FQNNGV. CDR3 DNA: TGTGCCAGCAGCCGGTCGGGGGTAGCTAACTATGGCTACACCTTC. This gives the protein CASSRSGVANYGYTF.

This clonotype was observed a single time. V usage is TRBV7-6 and J usage is TRBJ2-7; 7 bases map to TRBD1. Germline V gives CDR1 SGHVS, CDR2 FNYEAQ. CDR3 size: 14 residues. J was trimmed by 6 bases and V by 6 bases; bases with no gene match: 11. The CDR3, as DNA: TGTGCCAGCAGTACCGGGACAGCTAAAGGCGAGCAGTACTTC. Translating it yields CASSTGTAKGEQYF.

The table lists this clonotype with many counts. V usage is TRBV28 and J usage is TRBJ1-2; D is perhaps TRBD1 (6 bases). The CDR3 spans 15 residues. Germline loops: CDR1 MDHEN, CDR2 SYDVKM. V was shortened by 5 bases and J by 3 bases, with 16 bases between the two germline ends. The CDR3 DNA follows: TGTGCCAGCAGTCGAGAGGAGGGGGGACACTATGGCTACACCTTC. Translated, it gives CASSREEGGHYGYTF.

The chain carries TRBV4-1 and TRBJ1-5, with D possibly matching TRBD1 (5 bases). Per germline, CDR1 MGHRA and CDR2 YSYEKL. The CDR3 contains 14 residues. Between the trimmed V and J ends, which lost 3 bases and 3 bases, there was a span of 9 bases. The CDR3 is CASSQQGNNQPQHF. The CDR3 DNA sequence: TGCGCCAGCAGCCAGCAGGGCAACAATCAGCCCCAGCATTTT.

This clonotype was detected many times. The chain couples TRBV12-3 or TRBV12-4 to TRBJ1-1; D may be TRBD1 (5 bases). The CDR3 covers 14 residues. V lost 5 bases and J 1 base, leaving 11 bases between the germline ends. The CDR3 is CASSLEGRNTEAFF. CDR3 DNA sequence: TGTGCCAGCAGTCTAGAGGGGAGGAACACTGAAGCTTTCTTT.

V gene TRBV6-2 or TRBV6-3 combines with J gene TRBJ2-7; D may correspond to TRBD1 or TRBD2 (5 bases each). Germline CDR1 is MNHEY and CDR2 is SVGEGT. The CDR3 sequence is 15 residues long. V shed 2 bases and J shed 2 bases, with 13 bases lying between them. CDR3 DNA sequence: TGTGCCAGCAGTTACCCCCGACGGGACCCCTACGAGCAGTACTTC. This encodes CASSYPRRDPYEQYF.